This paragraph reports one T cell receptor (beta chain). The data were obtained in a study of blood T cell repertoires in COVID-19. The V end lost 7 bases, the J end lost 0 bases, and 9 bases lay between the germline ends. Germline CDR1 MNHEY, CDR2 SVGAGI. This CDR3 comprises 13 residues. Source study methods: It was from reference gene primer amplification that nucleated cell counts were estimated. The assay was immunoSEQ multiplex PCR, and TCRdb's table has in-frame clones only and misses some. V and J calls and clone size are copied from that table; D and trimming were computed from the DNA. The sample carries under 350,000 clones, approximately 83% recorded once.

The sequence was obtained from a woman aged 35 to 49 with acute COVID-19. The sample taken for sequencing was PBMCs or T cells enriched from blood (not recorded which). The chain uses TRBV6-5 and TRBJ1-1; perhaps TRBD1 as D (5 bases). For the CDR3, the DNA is TGTGCCAGCATCGGACACCTGAACACTGAAGCTTTCTTT. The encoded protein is CASIGHLNTEAFF.